Listed here are 3 T cell receptor beta chains from one sample, sequenced in a study of T cells after yellow fever vaccination (dated by TCRdb to the late 2010s). The library was generated by 5' RACE. The listed sequencing device is Illumina HiSeq 2500. TCRdb trimmed the raw reads at Q25, called clones with MiXCR and kept productive beta chains. Each CDR3 protein gets just one entry, which takes the most common genes and DNA from the rows behind it. The sample table records under 400,000 distinct CDR3 sequences; around 10% of these occur just once. Roughly 18% of the sample lies in the top ten. The label giving this sample's treatment or condition can be read as: live attenuated yellow fever vaccine strain. The sample in question was PBMCs, obtained on the day of the first yellow fever vaccination. All receptors come from a man younger than 35 who received the YFV17D yellow fever vaccine.

This clonotype was detected once. The V and J genes are TRBV5-1 and TRBJ2-3; D is undetermined. Germline V CDR1 and CDR2: SGHRS, YFSETQ. Trimming stripped 3 bases from V and 2 bases from J, with 16 bases between. CDR3 length: 16 amino acids. The CDR3 is CASSSNPIGPTDTQYF. For the CDR3, the DNA is TGCGCCAGCAGCTCAAACCCAATAGGGCCCACAGATACGCAGTATTTT.

This clonotype was counted between two and nine times. The chain recombines TRBV4-1 with TRBJ2-3; D might be TRBD1 or TRBD2, each matching 6 bases. Germline lookup yields CDR1 MGHRA and CDR2 YSYEKL. The CDR3 is made up of 16 amino acids. V shed 0 bases and J shed 2 bases, with 12 bases lying between them. CDR3 bases: TGCGCCAGCAGCCAAGATCGAGGGGGGAACACAGATACGCAGTATTTT. Translation gives CASSQDRGGNTDTQYF.

The chain joins TRBV12-5 to TRBJ2-5; D remains ambiguous. This CDR3 has 11 residues. Germline assignment: CDR1 LGHNT and CDR2 FRNRAP. Between the trimmed V and J ends, which lost 3 bases and 5 bases, there was a span of 4 bases. DNA of the CDR3: TGTGCTAGTGGTTTAGCTGAGACCCAGTACTTC. Its translation: CASGLAETQYF.